This TCR beta chain was sequenced for a study of blood T cell repertoires in COVID-19. Study summary: Sources were T cells, B-cell-depleted T cells, or PBMCs; the material itself was cDNA or gDNA.

This clone is a singleton in its sample. This CDR3 comprises 13 residues. V lost 5 bases and J lost 8, with 13 bases in between. Germline CDR1 SNHLY, CDR2 FYNNEI. Here immunoSEQ multiplex PCR was the method, and the copy in TCRdb shows in-frame clones only, minus some. Here the sample spans fewer than 250,000 clones, 80% to 90% being singletons. This clonotype was sampled from a woman in her seventies with active or convalescent COVID-19. Sequenced: peripheral blood. The chain combines TRBV2 with TRBJ1-3; D is unclear. CDR3 sequence: CASSKIREDTIYF. As DNA, the CDR3 is TGTGCCAGCAGTAAAATTAGGGAGGACACCATATATTTT.